This TCR beta chain was observed in a study of cytomegalovirus exposure and HLA in healthy donors. Overall study: In an early release, HLA-typed donors contributed tens of millions of unique TCR sequences.

Notes on this clone: Its antigen remains unknown.

Overall study results and limits: The authors later linked a missense DCLRE1C variant to TCR beta V- and J-gene trimming. In a later analysis, common viral pathogens appeared linked to several of the most significant clusters. Apart from CMV serostatus, no immune exposure information was available.

In germline, CDR1 is SQVTM, CDR2 ANQGSEA. V lost 7 bases to trimming and J lost 6 bases, with 15 bases between them. The CDR3 is 12 residues long. PCR was performed using 60 Vbeta and 13 Jbeta primers. Some clones are missing from TCRdb's copy, which holds only in-frame ones; the method was immunoSEQ multiplex PCR. This table has approximately 170,000 clones, roughly 70% appearing once. Sample: PBMCs. The source of this sequence is a girl aged 10-17 years in good health and CMV-seronegative. This chain connects TRBV29-1 to TRBJ1-1; D might be TRBD1 (5 bases). CDR3: CSASEGRAEAFF. The CDR3 DNA is TGCAGCGCCTCCGAGGGGAGGGCTGAAGCTTTCTTT.